The rows below give T cell receptor beta chains drawn from one sample of a study of OX40 agonist ivuxolimab in advanced cancers. Sequencing used immunoSEQ multiplex PCR; TCRdb keeps in-frame clones, though not all of them. Here the sample spans approximately 80,000 clones, 91% being singletons. The specimen comprised CD4+ or CD8+ T cells sorted from blood, sampled in a trial of the OX40 agonist ivuxolimab. These receptor sequences come from an adult with an advanced solid tumor such as melanoma, head and neck, liver or kidney cancer. The CDR3 runs from the conserved cysteine through the conserved F or W. The order of the fields is D gene, clone size, J gene, V gene, CDR3 DNA, CDR3 protein. The D gene is left open where the match is weak. The listing skips clone size in some rows; elsewhere it reads once, few, many or a size class.

TRBD1 once TRBJ1-5 TRBV7-6 TGTGCCAGCAGCTTAGCAAGAGAGGGGAACCAGGGGGATCAGCCCCAGCATTTT CASSLAREGNQGDQPQHF
NA NA TRBJ2-7 TRBV6-5 TGTGCCACCGAAGAGTCCTACGAGCAGTACTTC CATEESYEQYF
NA NA TRBJ2-6 TRBV6-1 TGTGCCAGCAGTGAATTTTCAGGGGTCGGGGCCAACGTCCTGACTTTC CASSEFSGVGANVLTF
NA NA TRBJ1-4 TRBV7-9 TGTGCCAGCAGCTTAGTGATTATGGGGACGAATGAAAAACTGTTTTTT CASSLVIMGTNEKLFF
TRBD2 NA TRBJ2-2 TRBV2 TGTGCCATCCCGGGACTAGCGGGAGCGAACACCGGGGAGCTGTTTTTT CAIPGLAGANTGELFF
TRBD2 NA TRBJ2-5 TRBV19 TGTGCCAGTAGTATCGGGGAGGGTCCACAAGAGACCCAGTACTTC CASSIGEGPQETQYF
TRBD2 once TRBJ2-7 TRBV18 TGTGCCAGCTCACCACCTGCGGGGGGGACCTACGAGCAGTACTTC CASSPPAGGTYEQYF
NA NA TRBJ2-5 TRBV10-3 TGTGCCATCAGTGAAGGGGCGGGGGAGACCCAGTACTTC CAISEGAGETQYF
NA NA TRBJ1-4 TRBV10-3 TGTGCCTCCCGAGGGGCAGGGGAAAAACTGTTTTTT CASRGAGEKLFF
NA NA TRBJ1-2 TRBV29-1 TGCAGCGTTGCAGCCCAGAATGGCTACACCTTC CSVAAQNGYTF
NA NA TRBJ2-7 TRBV6-5 TGTGCCAGCAGTCCCAACGGCTACGAGCAGTACTTC CASSPNGYEQYF
NA NA TRBJ2-7 TRBV9 TGTGCCAGCAGCGTAGCAGGGACAACATACGAGCAGTACTTC CASSVAGTTYEQYF
NA once TRBJ2-5 TRBV11-2 TGTGCCAGCAGCTCACGGTGGGGCCAGTACTTC CASSSRWGQYF
TRBD1 NA TRBJ1-4 TRBV11-2 TGTGCCAGCAGCTTCGGGACAGGGAATGAAAAACTGTTTTTT CASSFGTGNEKLFF
NA NA TRBJ1-6 TRBV7-9 TGTGCCAGCAGCGCCCGAGAGTTGGGTTCACCCCTCCACTTT CASSARELGSPLHF
TRBD1 NA TRBJ2-6 TRBV4-1 TGCGCCAGCAGCCCCTACGGGACAGGGGGCTCTGGGGCCAACGTCCTGACTTTC CASSPYGTGGSGANVLTF
TRBD1 few TRBJ2-1 TRBV11-2 TGTGCCAGCAGCTCCGACTTAGAACAGGGGTCCCGTGAGCAGTTCTTC CASSSDLEQGSREQFF
NA NA TRBJ2-7 TRBV14 TGTGCCAGCAGCCCAAAACCTAGTCCCGAGCAGTACTTC CASSPKPSPEQYF
NA NA TRBJ1-1 TRBV7-9 TGTGCCAGCAGCCACAGCTTGAACACTGAAGCTTTCTTT CASSHSLNTEAFF
TRBD1 NA TRBJ1-5 TRBV28 TGTGCCAGCACCTTAGGGGGGGACAGGGGCAATCAGCCCCAGCATTTT CASTLGGDRGNQPQHF
TRBD2 NA TRBJ2-7 TRBV5-1 TGCGCCAGCAGCTTGGAGGCTAGCGGGACCTACGAGCAGTACTTC CASSLEASGTYEQYF
NA NA TRBJ2-7 TRBV18 TGTGCCAGCTCACCGTCTCAGGGCGGGACCTACGAGCAGTACTTC CASSPSQGGTYEQYF
NA NA TRBJ1-1 TRBV28 TGTGCCAGCACCCCTCCGTTATCGAACACTGAAGCTTTCTTT CASTPPLSNTEAFF
TRBD1 NA TRBJ2-5 TRBV19 TGTGCCAGTAGTCCCCGGGACAGGGTGGAGACCCAGTACTTC CASSPRDRVETQYF
NA NA TRBJ1-2 TRBV30 TGTGCCTGGAGCGACGGGGTCCGGGGAGCTAACTATGGCTACACCTTC CAWSDGVRGANYGYTF
TRBD2 NA TRBJ2-7 TRBV7-8 TGTGCCAGCAGCTTAGGGGCTAGCGGGAGGTCCTTC CASSLGASGRSF
NA NA TRBJ2-2 TRBV27 TGTGCCAGCAGCTATCTGGCGGGGATAGCGAACACCGGGGAGCTGTTTTTT CASSYLAGIANTGELFF
NA NA TRBJ1-5 TRBV7-2 TGTGCCAGCAGCCTACAGGGTAGCAATCAGCCCCAGCATTTT CASSLQGSNQPQHF
NA NA TRBJ2-5 TRBV6-1 TGTGCCAGCAGGGCCGCCATAGCGTGGGGGGCCCAGTACTTC CASRAAIAWGAQYF
NA NA TRBJ1-1 TRBV10-3 TGTGCCATCAGTGAGTACCCGGGTTCTAACACTGAAGCTTTCTTT CAISEYPGSNTEAFF
NA NA TRBJ2-7 TRBV28 TGTGCCAGCAGTTTGGGCAACTACGAGCAGTACTTC CASSLGNYEQYF
NA NA TRBJ1-1 TRBV5-6 TGTGCCAGCAGCTGGGGGACAAGCACTGAAGCTTTCTTT CASSWGTSTEAFF
NA NA TRBJ1-1 TRBV9 TGTGCCAGCAGCGTAGGGGGCAGCTTGAGCACTGAAGCTTTCTTT CASSVGGSLSTEAFF
NA few TRBJ2-1 TRBV21-1 TGTGCCAGCTTCGGGACTAAGTACAATGAGCAGTTCTTC CASFGTKYNEQFF
TRBD2 NA TRBJ2-3 TRBV13 TGTGCCAGCAGCCCCCCGACTAGCTTAGATACGCAGTATTTT CASSPPTSLDTQYF
NA NA TRBJ2-5 TRBV7-2 TGTGCCAGCAGCTTCGGTTCTCCCCCGTACTTC CASSFGSPPYF
NA NA TRBJ1-5 TRBV6-1 TGTGCCAGCAGTGAAGGGGCCGGAGGGGCTTTGAATTTT CASSEGAGGALNF